This T cell receptor beta chain was profiled in a study of blood T cell repertoires in COVID-19 (dated by TCRdb to about 2020). Background for the entire study: Collaborator samples came from the United States, Italy and Spain and covered acute and convalescent phases of COVID-19. The prospective study material was composed of cDNA or gDNA derived from T cells, B-cell-depleted T cells, or PBMCs. The dataset comprised deeply sampled blood TCRbeta repertoires from subjects exposed to, actively infected with, or recovered from COVID-19. The repertoires were made available in a free public database intended to serve as a resource for research on the immune response to SARS-CoV-2. Samples were obtained from the ongoing ImmuneRACE study (first 160 participants) and from approximately 1,200 subjects provided by 6 global collaborators. A de-identified subject ID, COVID-19 status, age in years and sex were almost always included in the sample metadata. Where HLA class I and class II types were available, the types were taken from metadata supplied by the sample provider, not from assay-based typing. Broader findings and caveats from the paper: Clinical and demographic metadata were provided uncurated, with the amount varying by source and participant.

The immunoSEQ Assay, a bias-controlled multiplex PCR, was used to amplify TCRbeta CDR3 regions from genomic DNA. Processing in the source paper ran as follows. Within the assay, amplification of reference gene primers was used to estimate how many nucleated cells each sample contained. Sequence reads were collapsed and filtered to measure the absolute abundance of every unique TCRbeta CDR3 rearrangement. For each sample, productive Simpson clonality was calculated as the square root of Simpson's diversity index over productive rearrangements. TCRdb obtained this table from immuneACCESS and retained in-frame rearrangements with V and J assigned. These tables miss some clones; where compared with another copy, unresolved V genes account for less than half of the shortfall, and the remainder is unexplained. The DNA gave D and trimming, while V, J and clone size come from that table. Present in this sample are 250,000 to 300,000 clones, around 85% of which were seen just once. Together, the top ten hold approximately 12% of the sample.

One collaborating source in Seattle enrolled patients while the patients were actively infected and followed the patients over time throughout the course of disease. Whole blood was collected in K2EDTA tubes by collaborating institutions according to the institutions' own protocols. Collaborator samples were shipped for TCRbeta analysis as frozen whole blood, isolated PBMCs, or DNA extracted from either sample type. Concerning this clone itself: The clone's antigen remains unknown. Qualities for individual bases were not recorded, and no much larger clone is one base off.

The germline V gene encodes CDR1 SEHNR and CDR2 FQNEAQ (reference sequence). Taken from cysteine to phenylalanine, the CDR3 has 16 residues. Only CDR3 DNA is held: 48 bases, read in frame from base 1. V is trimmed back by 2 bases and J by 7 bases, and the junction contains 7 bases that no gene match accounts for. The V gene is TRBV7-9 and the J gene is TRBJ1-6; 8 middle bases align to TRBD1. The sequencing input was peripheral blood. The clonotype originates from a woman between 25 and 40 years old with COVID-19, enrolled during active disease. Here is the DNA: TGTGCCAGCAGCTTAAATCGTGCAGGGGGCAATTCACCCCTCCACTTT. It translates to CASSLNRAGGNSPLHF. Reference TRBV7-9 and TRBJ1-6 genes cover what lies past the CDR3, so the full variable domain is DTGVSQNPRHKITKRGQNVTFRCDPISEHNRLYWYRQTLGQGPEFLTYFQNEAQLEKSRLLSDRFSAERPKGSFSTLEIQRTEQGDSAMYLCASSLNRAGGNSPLHFGNGTRLTVT.